The 25 T cell receptor beta chains below were found in one sample sequenced in a study of regulatory T cells in long-lasting Graves disease (dated by TCRdb to the early 2020s). What this sample's time point label stands for: newly diagnosed GD, antithyroid drugs for less than 3 months. RNA was extracted from PBMCs in TRIzol for both TCR sequencing and RNA sequencing. The library was obtained by multiplex PCR. TCRdb records Illumina HiSeq 4000 as the sequencer. To build TCR beta libraries, CDR3 regions were amplified by Arm-PCR using iRepertoire HTBI primers. TCRdb passed the public sequencing reads through fastp at Q25 and MiXCR, retaining productive beta sequences. Rows with one shared CDR3 protein collapse into an entry with the most common genes and DNA. Counted in this sample were hundreds of thousands of distinct CDR3 sequences; around 16% of them appeared once. Of the sample, about a fifth is held by the ten largest clones.

The specimen comprised peripheral blood mononuclear cells (PBMCs), sampled at new diagnosis, from a patient treated with antithyroid drugs. The origin of the receptors is a female donor with Graves disease.

In this sample, this clonotype turned up many times. The genes are TRBV10-3 and TRBJ1-2, with 10 nucleotides matching TRBD1. There are 15 residues in the CDR3. V lost 4 bases and J lost 3; bases outside the gene matches: 5. CDR1 and CDR2 (germline): ENHRY, SYGVKD. CDR3 in amino acids: CAISGGDRGDYGYTF. The CDR3 coding sequence is TGTGCCATCAGTGGGGGGGACAGGGGTGACTATGGCTACACCTTC.

Only a few counts were recorded for this clonotype. One end of the junction varies from germline; a read error may be responsible. The chain recombines TRBV27 with TRBJ1-4, with 8 bases that match TRBD1. Per germline, CDR1 MNHEY and CDR2 SMNVEV (reference sequence). The CDR3 has 13 residues. CDR3 in DNA: TGTGCCACCCGGACAGGGACTAATGAAAAACTGTCTTTT. Protein sequence: CATRTGTNEKLSF.

This clonotype came up a few times. V gene TRBV5-6 combines with J gene TRBJ1-2, with D unclear. Trimming stripped 2 bases from V and 1 base from J, with 15 bases between. This CDR3 has 16 amino acids. CDR1 SGHDT and CDR2 YYEEEE come from the germline V gene. The DNA for the CDR3 is TGTGCCAGCAGCTTCGGTAGTAATACTTTTAACTATGGCTACACCTTC. It is translated as CASSFGSNTFNYGYTF.

The chain recombines TRBV5-1 with TRBJ2-6, with 8 bases identical to TRBD2. Losses at the gene ends were 3 bases for V and 2 bases for J; bases not matched to a gene: 7. The CDR3 extends over 17 amino acids. Germline V gene sequence: CDR1 SGHRS, CDR2 YFSETQ. This CDR3 reads CASSSAGGGTGANVLTF. The CDR3 DNA reads as TGCGCCAGCAGCTCCGCGGGGGGAGGCACTGGGGCCAACGTCCTGACTTTC.

The V and J genes are TRBV7-9 and TRBJ2-1; D possibly corresponds to TRBD2 (5 bases). The germline gives CDR1 SEHNR, CDR2 FQNEAQ (reference sequence). The CDR3 loop spans 15 amino acids. Trimming shortened V by 2 bases and J by 3 bases, and 11 bases separated the two germline ends. The CDR3 sequence is CASSLSGEFYNEQFF. The CDR3 nucleotides are TGTGCCAGCAGCTTAAGCGGAGAATTCTACAATGAGCAGTTCTTC.

This rearrangement joins TRBV24-1 to TRBJ2-7; D is possibly TRBD1 (5 bases). This CDR3 is 14 amino acids long. V was clipped by 3 bases and J by 0 bases, with 8 bases between them. The germline V gene encodes CDR1 KGHDR and CDR2 SFDVKD. The CDR3: CATSDARVSYEQYF. The CDR3, as DNA: TGTGCCACCAGTGATGCCAGGGTCTCCTACGAGCAGTACTTC.

Many counts were recorded for this clonotype. The chain combines TRBV6-1 with TRBJ2-1; 15 bases are shared with TRBD2. The CDR3 totals 19 residues. The V gene end was trimmed by 6 bases and the J gene end by 0 bases; junction bases not matched to a gene: 9. CDR1 MNHNS and CDR2 SASEGT come from the germline V gene. The CDR3 nucleotides read TGTGCCAGCAGCCACAAACGGACTAGCGGGAGGGACTCCTACAATGAGCAGTTCTTC. Its translation: CASSHKRTSGRDSYNEQFF.

This clonotype was counted ten times or more. The rearrangement joins TRBV5-6 to TRBJ2-5, with TRBD2 identical over 7 bases. This CDR3 has 14 residues. Trimming took 3 bases from V and 11 from J; bases not matched to a gene: 13. Germline-derived CDR1 and CDR2 are SGHDT and YYEEEE. CDR3 nucleotides: TGTGCCAGCAGCTGGGCGGGAGTTAAGGGGTTTCAGTACTTC. It translates to CASSWAGVKGFQYF.

The sample holds many counts of this clonotype. The chain links TRBV5-4 to TRBJ1-1; TRBD1 matches at 7 bases. The CDR3 extends over 16 amino acids. J was trimmed by 2 bases and V by 4 bases; bases with no gene match: 11. CDR1 SGHNT and CDR2 YYREEE come from the germline V gene (reference sequence). The CDR3 bases are TGTGCCAGCAGCCCGCTTAGGAGGGACAGCAACACTGAAGCTTTCTTT. Translated: CASSPLRRDSNTEAFF.

This clonotype was observed at least ten times. The chain joins TRBV12-3 or TRBV12-4 to TRBJ2-3; D is perhaps TRBD2 (6 bases). Trimming removed 7 bases from V and 1 base from J, with 12 bases in between. The CDR3 is 14 residues long. The CDR3 loop is CASKRRLGTDTQYF. The CDR3 nucleotides are TGTGCCAGCAAACGCAGACTAGGCACAGATACGCAGTATTTT.

This clonotype was picked up many times. This sequence joins TRBV6-2 or TRBV6-3 and TRBJ2-1; possibly TRBD2 for D (7 bases). Looked up from germline, CDR1 is MNHEY and CDR2 is SVGEGT. Trimming stripped 7 bases from V and 5 bases from J, with 33 bases between. CDR3 size: 20 residues. The CDR3 coding sequence is TGTGCCAGCACCCCAGGGGTAATATTAGCGGGCGTGAAAATGAACAATGAGCAGTTCTTC. Translating gives CASTPGVILAGVKMNNEQFF.

This clonotype was picked up many times. The chain is built from TRBV12-3 or TRBV12-4 and TRBJ2-3; D is undetermined. There are 10 residues in the CDR3. V lost 6 bases and J 5 bases, leaving 3 bases between the germline ends. The CDR3 coding sequence is TGTGCCAGCAGGCAAGATACGCAGTATTTT. It yields the protein CASRQDTQYF.

This clonotype appeared a few times. This may stem from a read error, because a much larger clone lies one nucleotide away. The chain has TRBV7-9 and TRBJ1-1; D may be TRBD1 (5 bases). Trimming stripped 1 base from V and 6 bases from J, with 6 bases between. From germline, CDR1 is SEHNR and CDR2 FQNEAQ (reference sequence). The CDR3 spans 12 residues. The CDR3 bases are TGTGCCAGCAGCTTAGGGGACGCTGAAGCTTTCTTT. The encoded protein is CASSLGDAEAFF.

The chain is built from TRBV12-3 or TRBV12-4 and TRBJ2-3; TRBD2 matches 8 bases. The junction had 11 bases not matched to a gene; V was cut back by 6 bases and J by 6 bases. The CDR3 contains 15 residues. The CDR3 DNA sequence: TGTGCCAGCAGCCAAGTCCGGGAGGGAACCGATACGCAGTATTTT. This sequence encodes CASSQVREGTDTQYF.

In its sample, this clonotype was seen many times. The chain links TRBV11-2 to TRBJ2-4; D unresolved. The germline CDR1 and CDR2 sequences are SGHAT and FQNNGV. The germline V and J ends were trimmed by 2 bases and 0 bases, with 23 bases remaining between them. This CDR3 is built from 20 residues. As DNA, the CDR3 is TGTGCCAGCAGCTTATACCCCGGGCTCCATAACCACGAAGCCAAAAACATTCAGTACTTC. Amino acid sequence: CASSLYPGLHNHEAKNIQYF. The whole variable domain, filled in from reference TRBV11-2 and TRBJ2-4, reads EAGVAQSPRYKIIEKRQSVAFWCNPISGHATLYWYQQILGQGPKLLIQFQNNGVVDDSQLPKDRFSAERLKGVDSTLKIQPAKLEDSAVYLCASSLYPGLHNHEAKNIQYFGAGTRLSVL.

This clonotype was seen a handful of times. The chain carries TRBV25-1 and TRBJ2-1; 7 bases align to TRBD1. This CDR3 has 14 amino acids. V lost 2 bases and J lost 7; bases outside the gene matches: 5. Germline CDR1 and CDR2: MGHDK and SYGVNS. The CDR3 DNA reads as TGTGCCAGCAGTGAAAACTCGGACAGGAATGAGCAGTTCTTC. It translates to CASSENSDRNEQFF.

This clonotype has a handful of counts. This sequence joins TRBV7-9 and TRBJ2-7; 10 bases are a match to TRBD2. CDR3 size: 15 residues. Per germline, CDR1 SEHNR and CDR2 FQNEAQ (reference sequence). Unmatched junction bases numbered 8, after V lost 5 bases and J lost 4 bases. The CDR3 sequence: CASSGLAGAGYEQYF. CDR3 nucleotides: TGTGCCAGCAGCGGGCTAGCGGGAGCGGGATACGAGCAGTACTTC. Drawing the rest from reference TRBV7-9 and TRBJ2-7, the complete variable domain is DTGVSQNPRHKITKRGQNVTFRCDPISEHNRLYWYRQTLGQGPEFLTYFQNEAQLEKSRLLSDRFSAERPKGSFSTLEIQRTEQGDSAMYLCASSGLAGAGYEQYFGPGTRLTVT.

The chain couples TRBV12-3 or TRBV12-4 to TRBJ1-4, with TRBD1 identical over 9 bases. V shed 6 bases and J 7 bases; nucleotides not matched to a gene: 21. The CDR3 is made up of 19 amino acids. The CDR3 protein is CASRGVGQGKGVDGEKLFF. The CDR3 nucleotides are TGTGCCAGCAGGGGCGTGGGACAGGGAAAAGGAGTTGATGGTGAAAAACTGTTTTTT.

The chain carries TRBV7-9 and TRBJ2-5; D uncertain. V dropped 1 base and J dropped 0 bases, with 6 bases sitting between them. The CDR3 totals 14 residues. Germline V gene lookup returns CDR1 SEHNR and CDR2 FQNEAQ (reference sequence). The CDR3 is CASSLEADQETQYF. As DNA, the CDR3 is TGTGCCAGCAGCTTAGAGGCAGACCAAGAGACCCAGTACTTC.

This clonotype occurred many times. The chain joins TRBV25-1 to TRBJ2-3; 7 nucleotides agree with TRBD2. Losses at the gene ends were 4 bases for V and 2 bases for J; bases not matched to a gene: 3. CDR1 and CDR2 from the germline V gene are MGHDK and SYGVNS. This CDR3 region has 14 residues. CDR3 sequence: CASSGTRLTDTQYF. CDR3 DNA: TGTGCCAGCAGTGGGACTAGGCTCACAGATACGCAGTATTTT.

This chain joins TRBV7-6 and TRBJ2-7; D is perhaps TRBD2 (6 bases). This CDR3 is built from 16 residues. Germline CDR1 SGHVS, CDR2 FNYEAQ. Trimming took 3 bases from V and 3 from J, leaving 18 bases between them. DNA for the CDR3: TGTGCCAGCAGCTTTCCCCGCACGAGGAGGGGCTACGAGCAGTACTTC. It yields the protein CASSFPRTRRGYEQYF.

The chain links TRBV20-1 to TRBJ2-7; 10 bases fit TRBD2. This CDR3 has 18 residues. Germline trimming cut 0 bases from V and 5 bases from J; bases unmatched to any gene: 16. Germline CDR1 is DFQATT and CDR2 is SNEGSKA (reference sequence). CDR3 residues: CSARDNLKSGGALDEQYF. The CDR3 nucleotides read TGCAGTGCTAGAGATAATCTAAAAAGCGGGGGGGCTCTGGACGAGCAGTACTTC.

This clonotype came up many times. DNA for the CDR3: TGTGCCAGACGACAGGGTACGAACACTGAAGCTTTCTTT. This translates into CARRQGTNTEAFF. The V and J genes are TRBV2 and TRBJ1-1; 7 bases agree with TRBD1. The CDR3 totals 13 residues. With V trimmed by 9 bases and J by 1 base, 5 bases remained unmatched. Germline loops: CDR1 SNHLY, CDR2 FYNNEI.

This clonotype was detected ten times or more. The chain is built from TRBV7-2 and TRBJ1-2; 8 positions agree with TRBD1. This CDR3 comprises 15 residues. V was pared by 3 bases and J by 0 bases, with 3 bases of the junction left unmatched. Germline loops: CDR1 SGHTA, CDR2 FQGNSA. CDR3 sequence: CASSFRDRSNYGYTF. As DNA, the CDR3 is TGTGCCAGCAGCTTCCGGGACAGGTCTAACTATGGCTACACCTTC.

This clonotype was counted many times. The rearrangement links TRBV6-2 or TRBV6-3 to TRBJ2-7; no firm D call. Trimming removed 2 bases at V and 0 bases at J, with 8 bases between. Germline V CDR1 and CDR2: MNHEY, SVGEGT. CDR3 length equals 14 residues. The CDR3 region has the DNA TGTGCCAGCAGTTACGACGGATCCTCCTACGAGCAGTACTTC. Protein product: CASSYDGSSYEQYF.